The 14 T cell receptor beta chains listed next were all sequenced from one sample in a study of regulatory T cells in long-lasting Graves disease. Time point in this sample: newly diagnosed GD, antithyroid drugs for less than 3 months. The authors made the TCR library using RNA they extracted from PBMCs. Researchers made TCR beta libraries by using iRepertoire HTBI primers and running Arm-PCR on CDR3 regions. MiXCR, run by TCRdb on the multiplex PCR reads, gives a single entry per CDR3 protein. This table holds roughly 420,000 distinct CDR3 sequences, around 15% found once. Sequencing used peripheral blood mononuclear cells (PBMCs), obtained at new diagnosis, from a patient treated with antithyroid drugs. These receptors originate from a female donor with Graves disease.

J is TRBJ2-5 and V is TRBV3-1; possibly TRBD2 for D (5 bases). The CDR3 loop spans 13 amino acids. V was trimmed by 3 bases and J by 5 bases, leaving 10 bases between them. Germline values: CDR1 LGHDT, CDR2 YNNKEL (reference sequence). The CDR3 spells CASSHPRGETQYF. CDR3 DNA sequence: TGTGCCAGCAGCCACCCCAGAGGGGAGACCCAGTACTTC.

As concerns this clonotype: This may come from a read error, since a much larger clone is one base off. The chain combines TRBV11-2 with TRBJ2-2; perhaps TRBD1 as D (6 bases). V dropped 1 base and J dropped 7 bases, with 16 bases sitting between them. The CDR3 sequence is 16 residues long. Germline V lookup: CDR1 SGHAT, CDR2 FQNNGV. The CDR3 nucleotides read TGTGCCAGCAGCTTAGTCTGGGGGCCCCGCCGCGGGGAGCTGTTTTTT. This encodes CASSLVWGPRRGELFF.

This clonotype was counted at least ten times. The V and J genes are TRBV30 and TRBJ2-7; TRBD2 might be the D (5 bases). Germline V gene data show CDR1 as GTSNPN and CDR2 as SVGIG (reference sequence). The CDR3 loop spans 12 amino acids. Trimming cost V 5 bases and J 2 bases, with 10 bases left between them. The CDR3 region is CAWGGPTYEQYF. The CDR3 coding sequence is TGTGCCTGGGGCGGGCCAACCTACGAGCAGTACTTC.

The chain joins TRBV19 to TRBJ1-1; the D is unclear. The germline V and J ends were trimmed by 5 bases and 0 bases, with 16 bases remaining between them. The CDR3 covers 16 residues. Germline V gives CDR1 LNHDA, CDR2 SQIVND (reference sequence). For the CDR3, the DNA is TGTGCCAGTAGTCTTGGCACCTTTTTTGTGAACACTGAAGCTTTCTTT. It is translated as CASSLGTFFVNTEAFF.

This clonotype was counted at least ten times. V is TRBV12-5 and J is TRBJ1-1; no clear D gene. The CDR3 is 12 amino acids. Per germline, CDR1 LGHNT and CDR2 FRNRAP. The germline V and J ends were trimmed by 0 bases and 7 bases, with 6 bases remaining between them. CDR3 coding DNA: TGTGCTAGTGGTTTGGTAGGCGTTGAAGCTTTCTTT. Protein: CASGLVGVEAFF.

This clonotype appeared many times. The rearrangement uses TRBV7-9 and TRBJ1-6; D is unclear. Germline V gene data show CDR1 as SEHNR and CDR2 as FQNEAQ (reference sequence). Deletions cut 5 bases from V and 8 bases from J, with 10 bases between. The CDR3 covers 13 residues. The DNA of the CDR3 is TGTGCCAGCAGCCAAGACCCTTATTCACCCCTCCACTTT. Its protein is CASSQDPYSPLHF.

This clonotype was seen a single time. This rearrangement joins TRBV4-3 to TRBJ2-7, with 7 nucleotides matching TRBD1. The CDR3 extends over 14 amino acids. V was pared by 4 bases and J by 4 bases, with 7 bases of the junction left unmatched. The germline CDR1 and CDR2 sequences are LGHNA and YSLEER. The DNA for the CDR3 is TGCGCCAGCAGCCGGGGTGGCAGGGGGTACGAGCAGTACTTC. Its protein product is CASSRGGRGYEQYF.

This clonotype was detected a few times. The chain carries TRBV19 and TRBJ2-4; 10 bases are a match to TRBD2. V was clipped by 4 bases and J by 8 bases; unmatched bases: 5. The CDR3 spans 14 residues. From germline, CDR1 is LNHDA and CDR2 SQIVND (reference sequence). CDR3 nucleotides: TGTGCCAGTAGTAAGCGGGAGGGATTATACATTCAGTACTTC. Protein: CASSKREGLYIQYF.

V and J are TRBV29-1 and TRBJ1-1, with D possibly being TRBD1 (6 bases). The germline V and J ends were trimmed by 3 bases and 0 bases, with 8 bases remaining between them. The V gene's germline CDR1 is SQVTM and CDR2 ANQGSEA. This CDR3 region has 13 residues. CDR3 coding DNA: TGCAGCGTTGAGGGGGGCCTGAACACTGAAGCTTTCTTT. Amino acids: CSVEGGLNTEAFF.

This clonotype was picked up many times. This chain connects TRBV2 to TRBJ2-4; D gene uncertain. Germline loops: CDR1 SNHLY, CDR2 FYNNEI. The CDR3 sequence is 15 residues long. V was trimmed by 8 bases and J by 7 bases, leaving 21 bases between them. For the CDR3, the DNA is TGTGCCAGCGGTAACGGATACCTTATTGAGAACATTCAGTACTTC. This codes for CASGNGYLIENIQYF.

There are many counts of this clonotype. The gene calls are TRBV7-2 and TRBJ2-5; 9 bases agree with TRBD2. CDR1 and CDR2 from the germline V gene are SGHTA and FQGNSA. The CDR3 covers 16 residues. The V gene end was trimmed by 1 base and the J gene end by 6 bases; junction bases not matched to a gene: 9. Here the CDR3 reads CASSLGASGMGKTQYF. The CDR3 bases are TGTGCCAGCAGCTTAGGGGCTAGCGGGATGGGAAAGACCCAGTACTTC.

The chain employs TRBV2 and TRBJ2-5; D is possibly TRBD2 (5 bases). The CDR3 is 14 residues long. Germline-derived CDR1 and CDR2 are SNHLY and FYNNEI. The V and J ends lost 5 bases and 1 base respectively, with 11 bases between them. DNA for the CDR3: TGTGCCAGCAGTCCGACGGGGAGCCAAGAGACCCAGTACTTC. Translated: CASSPTGSQETQYF.

Written as DNA, the CDR3 is TGTGCCAGCAGTGAACCCGGGAGTTCCAAAAACATTCAGTACTTC. It encodes CASSEPGSSKNIQYF. The chain joins TRBV25-1 to TRBJ2-4; TRBD2 is a possible D gene (6 bases). The CDR3 runs to 15 residues. Germline V lookup: CDR1 MGHDK, CDR2 SYGVNS. Between the trimmed V and J ends, which lost 2 bases and 2 bases, there was a span of 10 bases.

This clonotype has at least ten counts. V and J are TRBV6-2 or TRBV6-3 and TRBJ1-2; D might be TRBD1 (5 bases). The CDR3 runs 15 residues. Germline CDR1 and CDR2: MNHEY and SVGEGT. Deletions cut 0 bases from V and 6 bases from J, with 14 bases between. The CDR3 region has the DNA TGTGCCAGCAGTTACTCTGCAGGGACCTCGGATGGCTACACCTTC. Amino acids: CASSYSAGTSDGYTF.